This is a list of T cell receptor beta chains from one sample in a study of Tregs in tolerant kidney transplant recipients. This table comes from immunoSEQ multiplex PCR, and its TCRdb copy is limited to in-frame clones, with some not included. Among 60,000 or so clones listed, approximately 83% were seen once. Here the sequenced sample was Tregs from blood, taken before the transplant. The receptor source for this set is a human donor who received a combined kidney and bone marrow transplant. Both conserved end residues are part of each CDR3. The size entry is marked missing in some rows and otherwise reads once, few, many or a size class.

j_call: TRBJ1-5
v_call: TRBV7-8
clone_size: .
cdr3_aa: CASSRDTNQPQHF

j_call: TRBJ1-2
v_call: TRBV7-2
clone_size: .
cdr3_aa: CASSLQGGYGYTF

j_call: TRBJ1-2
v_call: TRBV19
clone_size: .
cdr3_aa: CASSLGLLGYTF

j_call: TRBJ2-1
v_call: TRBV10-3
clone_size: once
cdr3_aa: CAISSGGLLYNEQFF

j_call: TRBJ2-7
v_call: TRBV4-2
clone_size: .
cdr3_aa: CASSQDSQGYEQYF

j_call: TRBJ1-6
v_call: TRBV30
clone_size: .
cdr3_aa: CAWSARAGNSPLHF

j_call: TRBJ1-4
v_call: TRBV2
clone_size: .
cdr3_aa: CASSPQGATNEKLFF

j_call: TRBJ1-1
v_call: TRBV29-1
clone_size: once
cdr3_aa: CSVMGGSEAFF

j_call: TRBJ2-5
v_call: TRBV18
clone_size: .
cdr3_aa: CASSDGLAGVETQYF

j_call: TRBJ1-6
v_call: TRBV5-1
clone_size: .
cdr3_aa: CASSSRVPGQAYNSPLHF

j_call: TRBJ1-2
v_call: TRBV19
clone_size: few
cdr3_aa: CASSIEGSYGYTF

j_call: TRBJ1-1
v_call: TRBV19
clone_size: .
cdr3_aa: CASSIGQLGRTEAFF

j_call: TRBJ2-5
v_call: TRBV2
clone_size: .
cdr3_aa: CATTGQDKQETQYF

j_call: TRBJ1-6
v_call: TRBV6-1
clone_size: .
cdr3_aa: CASSEAGYGTPLHF

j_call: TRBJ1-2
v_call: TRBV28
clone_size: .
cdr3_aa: CASSGSIQGTLRNGYTF

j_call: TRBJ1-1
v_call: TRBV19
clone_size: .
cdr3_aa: CASSIAGGAGTEAFF

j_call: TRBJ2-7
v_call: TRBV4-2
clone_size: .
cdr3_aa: CASSQASSVSRYEQYF

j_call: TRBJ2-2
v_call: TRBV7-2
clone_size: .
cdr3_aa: CASSLALATGELFF

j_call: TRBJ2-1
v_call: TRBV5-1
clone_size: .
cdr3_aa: CASSSTGLALNEQFF

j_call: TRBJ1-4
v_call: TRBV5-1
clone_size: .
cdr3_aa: CASSLPDEKLFF

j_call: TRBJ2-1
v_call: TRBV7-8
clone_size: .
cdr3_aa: CASSRTFPSIYYNEQFF

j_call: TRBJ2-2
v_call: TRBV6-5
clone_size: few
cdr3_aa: CASSLRVAGELFF

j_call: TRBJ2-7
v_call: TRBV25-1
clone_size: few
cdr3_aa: CASSEGYEQYF

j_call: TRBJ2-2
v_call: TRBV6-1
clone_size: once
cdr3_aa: CASTSRGPNTGELFF

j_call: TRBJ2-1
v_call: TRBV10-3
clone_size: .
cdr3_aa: CAISGFTGETGEQFF

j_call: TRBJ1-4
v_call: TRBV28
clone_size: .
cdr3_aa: CASTTGGMGEKLFF

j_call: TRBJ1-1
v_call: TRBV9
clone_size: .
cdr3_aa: CASSPILGRASGNTEAFF

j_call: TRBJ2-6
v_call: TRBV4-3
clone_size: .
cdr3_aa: CASSQDSGTGVAGANVLTF

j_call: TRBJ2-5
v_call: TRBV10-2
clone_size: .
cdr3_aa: CASSEEGHIQETQYF